This TCR beta chain came from a study of beta chain features in type 1 diabetes. The study's findings and limits: Resolution of whether HLA type affects TCRB rearrangement was not achieved here.

In the case of this clone: The antigen remains unidentified.

Expressed TCRB transcripts were sequenced after all isolated RNA was converted to cDNA. The data were produced by immunoSEQ multiplex PCR, yet TCRdb's version contains in-frame clones alone and is incomplete. The data hold hundreds of thousands of clones, with about a sixth observed a single time. V was trimmed by 5 bases and J by 5 bases, leaving 9 bases between them. The CDR3 totals 12 residues. Germline V gene data show CDR1 as SEHNR and CDR2 as FQNEAQ (reference sequence). Sequencing was carried out using naive CD4+ T cells from blood. The rearrangement uses TRBV7-9 and TRBJ1-2; no firm D call. This clonotype originated in a woman in her late teens or twenties in good health. CDR3 sequence reads: CASSAKSYGYTF. In DNA, the CDR3 is TGTGCCAGCAGCGCAAAGAGTTATGGCTACACCTTC.